One and the same sample provided the 27 T cell receptor beta chains below, sequenced in a study of PD-1 blockade in classical Hodgkin lymphoma. Some clones are missing from TCRdb's copy, which holds only in-frame ones; the method was immunoSEQ multiplex PCR. The table has 35,000 to 50,000 clones, approximately 80% seen once. Each and every patient relapsed after autologous stem cell transplantation, and patients got differing brentuximab vedotin exposure. The specimen was peripheral blood mononuclear cells (PBMCs), collected at baseline. The receptors shown here come from a human donor with classical Hodgkin lymphoma.

The chain combines TRBV15 with TRBJ2-1; D uncertain. CDR3 length: 15 amino acids. V lost 4 bases and J lost 0, with 10 bases in between. Germline V lookup: CDR1 LNHNV, CDR2 YYDKDF (reference sequence). The CDR3 reads CATSKDLSSYNEQFF. CDR3 bases: TGTGCCACCAGCAAAGACTTAAGCTCCTACAATGAGCAGTTCTTC.

This chain links TRBV10-3 with TRBJ1-2; D not resolved. The germline V gene encodes CDR1 ENHRY and CDR2 SYGVKD. The CDR3 loop spans 14 amino acids. V lost 4 bases and J lost 4, with 13 bases in between. Here the CDR3 DNA reads TGTGCCATCAGTGTCGACGGATCTAGCTATGGCTACACCTTC. Amino acid sequence: CAISVDGSSYGYTF.

The chain combines TRBV6-6 with TRBJ2-1, with D maybe TRBD2 (7 bases). Germline V CDR1 and CDR2: MNHNY, SVGAGI (reference sequence). There are 14 residues in the CDR3. Trimming took 6 bases from V and 2 from J, leaving 11 bases between them. CDR3 sequence: CASSRGGPYNEQFF. In DNA form, the CDR3 reads TGTGCCAGCAGCAGGGGAGGGCCCTACAATGAGCAGTTCTTC.

The V call is TRBV2, the J call TRBJ2-1, with TRBD2 identical over 9 bases. CDR3 length: 15 amino acids. J was trimmed by 8 bases and V by 3 bases; bases with no gene match: 8. Per germline, CDR1 SNHLY and CDR2 FYNNEI. CDR3 protein: CASSEGGRALDEQFF. CDR3 bases: TGTGCCAGCAGTGAGGGCGGGAGGGCCCTGGATGAGCAGTTCTTC.

The gene calls are TRBV7-6 and TRBJ2-2; D possibly corresponds to TRBD1 (5 bases). CDR3 length: 13 residues. V was shortened by 3 bases and J by 6 bases, with 8 bases between the two germline ends. Germline loops: CDR1 SGHVS, CDR2 FNYEAQ. The CDR3: CASSFRVPGELFF. DNA of the CDR3: TGTGCCAGCAGCTTCAGGGTCCCCGGGGAGCTGTTTTTT.

The J gene is TRBJ2-3, the V gene TRBV27; 7 bases match TRBD2. The CDR3 runs to 13 residues. Germline CDR1 and CDR2: MNHEY and SMNVEV (reference sequence). V gave up 6 bases and J gave up 8 bases; unmatched junction bases: 8. In DNA form, the CDR3 reads TGTGCCAGCAGCCCCGGGGGGAGGGGTACGCAGTATTTT. Translation: CASSPGGRGTQYF.

The V call is TRBV27, the J call TRBJ1-1; a weak D match, TRBD1 (5 bases). Trimming shortened V by 9 bases and J by 3 bases, and 14 bases separated the two germline ends. This CDR3 is 13 amino acids long. Germline CDR1 MNHEY, CDR2 SMNVEV (reference sequence). The CDR3 DNA reads as TGTGCCAGTACAATGTTGGGGGACACTGAAGCTTTCTTT. Protein product: CASTMLGDTEAFF.

Only one count was recorded for this clone. The J gene is TRBJ2-7, the V gene TRBV19; TRBD2 agrees at 8 bases. Germline V lookup: CDR1 LNHDA, CDR2 SQIVND (reference sequence). Germline trimming cut 3 bases from V and 6 bases from J; bases unmatched to any gene: 7. There are 14 residues in the CDR3. The CDR3 here is CASSIGTRVSEQYF. CDR3 bases: TGTGCCAGTAGTATCGGGACTAGAGTAAGCGAGCAGTACTTC.

The chain carries TRBV27 and TRBJ1-1, with 8 nucleotides matching TRBD1. V gave up 6 bases and J gave up 6 bases; unmatched junction bases: 3. Germline lookup yields CDR1 MNHEY and CDR2 SMNVEV (reference sequence). The CDR3 sequence is 12 residues long. The CDR3 reads CASSQTGAEAFF. The CDR3 bases are TGTGCCAGCAGCCAGACAGGGGCTGAAGCTTTCTTT.

V and J are TRBV27 and TRBJ2-7, with TRBD1 identical over 11 bases. The V and J ends lost 6 bases and 3 bases, in that order; junction bases with no gene match: 4. CDR1 is MNHEY, CDR2 SMNVEV, per germline (reference sequence). This CDR3 has 14 amino acids. The CDR3 DNA reads TGTGCCAGCAGGGGGACAGGGGGTGACTACGAGCAGTACTTC. Translating gives CASRGTGGDYEQYF.

The chain joins TRBV5-1 to TRBJ1-2; D uncertain. The length of the CDR3 is 13 residues. Germline CDR1 is SGHRS and CDR2 is YFSETQ. Trimming left V 0 bases short and J 2 bases short, with 5 bases between. CDR3 nucleotide sequence: TGCGCCAGCAGCTTGGGAGCCAACTATGGCTACACCTTC. It encodes CASSLGANYGYTF.

The chain joins TRBV9 to TRBJ2-3, with TRBD1 identical over 11 bases. Germline lookup yields CDR1 SGDLS and CDR2 YYNGEE. Germline trimming cut 4 bases from V and 4 bases from J; bases unmatched to any gene: 8. This CDR3 spans 16 amino acids. The CDR3 DNA follows: TGTGCCAGCAGCCTAAGGACAGGGGGCGGCCCAGATACGCAGTATTTT. Protein: CASSLRTGGGPDTQYF.

This clone occurred once. The DNA of the CDR3 is TGTGCCAGTAGTACCTATCGGGGAGTGGGGGAGACCCAGTACTTC. Encoded protein: CASSTYRGVGETQYF. This sequence joins TRBV19 and TRBJ2-5; D might be TRBD2 (5 bases). Germline V gives CDR1 LNHDA, CDR2 SQIVND (reference sequence). Trimming removed 4 bases at V and 5 bases at J, with 17 bases between. The CDR3 covers 15 residues.

V usage is TRBV19 and J usage is TRBJ1-5; 8 nucleotides match TRBD1. The V and J ends lost 5 bases and 7 bases, in that order; junction bases with no gene match: 7. The CDR3 loop spans 14 amino acids. Germline CDR1 LNHDA, CDR2 SQIVND (reference sequence). The CDR3 protein is CASSARRDRQPQHF. CDR3 nucleotide sequence: TGTGCCAGTAGTGCCCGCCGGGACAGGCAGCCCCAGCATTTT.

The table lists this clone with a count of one. This sequence joins TRBV9 and TRBJ2-1; the match to TRBD2 covers 10 bases. Germline V gene sequence: CDR1 SGDLS, CDR2 YYNGEE. The CDR3 has 14 residues. V shed 0 bases, J shed 8 bases, and the junction held 2 bases outside the gene matches. The CDR3 protein is CASSVEAGGYEQFF. The DNA of the CDR3 is TGTGCCAGCAGCGTAGAAGCGGGAGGGTATGAGCAGTTCTTC.

This rearrangement joins TRBV14 to TRBJ2-7; possibly TRBD1 for D (5 bases). CDR1 SGHDN and CDR2 FVKESK come from the germline V gene. The length of the CDR3 is 12 residues. V lost 1 base to trimming and J lost 6 bases, with 7 bases between them. The CDR3, as DNA: TGTGCCAGCAGCCAAGGCAGGGTCGAGCAGTACTTC. It translates to CASSQGRVEQYF.

This clone has only one observation. This chain links TRBV4-1 with TRBJ1-4, with D hard to call. V was shortened by 3 bases and J by 8 bases, with 16 bases between the two germline ends. This CDR3 comprises 15 residues. Germline loops: CDR1 MGHRA, CDR2 YSYEKL. The CDR3 DNA reads as TGCGCCAGCAGCCAGATAGGTGGCGCGGGAGAAAAACTGTTTTTT. This codes for CASSQIGGAGEKLFF.

For this clone: An end of the junction does not agree with germline; a read error may underlie this. V and J are TRBV7-2 and TRBJ2-7; D is ambiguous. The CDR3 is 13 residues long. Germline V gene lookup returns CDR1 SGHTA and CDR2 FQGNSA. CDR3 nucleotides: TGTGCCAGCAGCTTACCCTCTACGATTGTTTACAACTTC. Translating gives CASSLPSTIVYNF. Together with reference TRBV7-2 and TRBJ2-7, the CDR3 gives the full variable domain: GAGVSQSPSNKVTEKGKDVELRCDPISGHTALYWYRQSLGQGLEFLIYFQGNSAPDKSGLPSDRFSAERTGGSVSTLTIQRTQQEDSAVYLCASSLPSTIVYNFGPGTRLTVT.

There are a few counts of this clone. The chain couples TRBV28 to TRBJ2-5; 8 bases map to TRBD2. V was pared by 6 bases and J by 4 bases, with 7 bases of the junction left unmatched. CDR1 is MDHEN, CDR2 SYDVKM, per germline. This CDR3 spans 14 amino acids. As DNA, the CDR3 is TGTGCCAGCAGCCCCGGCGGGGGGCTAGAGACCCAGTACTTC. It yields the protein CASSPGGGLETQYF.

CDR3 region: CASSIGGTNTGELFF. The CDR3 nucleotides are TGTGCCAGTAGTATCGGGGGAACGAACACCGGGGAGCTGTTTTTT. This chain links TRBV19 with TRBJ2-2; TRBD2 is a possible D gene (6 bases). Per germline, CDR1 LNHDA and CDR2 SQIVND (reference sequence). The CDR3 consists of 15 residues. V dropped 3 bases and J dropped 0 bases, with 8 bases sitting between them.

The rearrangement joins TRBV7-9 to TRBJ2-5; possibly TRBD1 for D (5 bases). CDR1 is SEHNR and CDR2 is FQNEAQ in the germline V gene (reference sequence). This CDR3 has 14 amino acids. V gave up 5 bases and J gave up 0 bases, with 10 bases separating them. The CDR3 reads CASSVKGYQETQYF. CDR3 bases: TGTGCCAGCAGCGTGAAGGGGTACCAAGAGACCCAGTACTTC. Combining the CDR3 with reference TRBV7-9 and TRBJ2-5 gives the whole variable domain DTGVSQNPRHKITKRGQNVTFRCDPISEHNRLYWYRQTLGQGPEFLTYFQNEAQLEKSRLLSDRFSAERPKGSFSTLEIQRTEQGDSAMYLCASSVKGYQETQYFGPGTRLLVL.

This chain joins TRBV2 and TRBJ2-5; 11 bases are a match to TRBD2. This CDR3 is built from 15 residues. After removal of 4 bases from V and 5 bases from J, the junction contained 6 bases not matched to a gene. Germline values: CDR1 SNHLY, CDR2 FYNNEI. The CDR3 loop reads CASSGPVAGGETQYF. The CDR3 DNA sequence: TGTGCCAGCAGTGGGCCGGTAGCGGGGGGGGAGACCCAGTACTTC.

This clone is judged medium-sized. The chain uses TRBV7-9 and TRBJ2-7, with a possible D match to TRBD1 (6 bases). Germline V gene data show CDR1 as SEHNR and CDR2 as FQNEAQ (reference sequence). CDR3 length equals 14 residues. Trimming shortened V by 2 bases and J by 6 bases, and 14 bases separated the two germline ends. The CDR3 region is CASSLPITGTEQYF. CDR3 coding DNA: TGTGCCAGCAGCTTACCCATCACAGGGACCGAGCAGTACTTC.

This clone was seen a few times. The chain combines TRBV30 with TRBJ1-2; possible D gene TRBD1, 5 bases. The length of the CDR3 is 13 residues. V lost 3 bases and J lost 4, with 12 bases in between. The V gene's germline CDR1 is GTSNPN and CDR2 SVGIG (reference sequence). The CDR3 spells CAWSMRGTYGYTF. The CDR3 region has the DNA TGTGCCTGGAGCATGAGGGGTACCTATGGCTACACCTTC.

The chain has TRBV7-2 and TRBJ1-1, with no clear D. Germline-derived CDR1 and CDR2 are SGHTA and FQGNSA. The CDR3 is made up of 14 amino acids. V was pared by 8 bases and J by 0 bases, with 13 bases between. This CDR3 is CASGKRVLNTEAFF. CDR3 bases: TGTGCCAGCGGCAAGAGGGTTTTGAACACTGAAGCTTTCTTT.

J is TRBJ2-7 and V is TRBV10-3; 9 nucleotides agree with TRBD1. Germline-derived CDR1 and CDR2 are ENHRY and SYGVKD. The CDR3 is 14 amino acids. V gave up 4 bases and J gave up 3 bases; unmatched junction bases: 4. CDR3 protein: CAISVKDRGYEQYF. The DNA of the CDR3 is TGTGCCATCAGTGTGAAGGACAGGGGCTACGAGCAGTACTTC.

The rearrangement links TRBV6-1 to TRBJ2-7; no clear D. V was cut by 3 bases and J by 0 bases, with 6 bases left in between. The CDR3 loop spans 13 amino acids. Looked up from germline, CDR1 is MNHNS and CDR2 is SASEGT. The CDR3 protein is CASSEELSYEQYF. The CDR3 coding sequence is TGTGCCAGCAGTGAGGAACTCTCCTACGAGCAGTACTTC.